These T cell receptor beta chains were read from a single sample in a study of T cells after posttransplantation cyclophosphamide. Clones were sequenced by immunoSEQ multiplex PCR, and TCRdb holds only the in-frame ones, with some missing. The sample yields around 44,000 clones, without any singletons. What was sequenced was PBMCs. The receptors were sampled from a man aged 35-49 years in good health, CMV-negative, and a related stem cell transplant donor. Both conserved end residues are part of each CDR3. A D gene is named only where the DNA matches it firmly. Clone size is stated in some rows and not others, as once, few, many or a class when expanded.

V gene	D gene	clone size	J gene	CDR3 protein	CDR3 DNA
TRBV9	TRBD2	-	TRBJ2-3	CASSVGPGGAGITDTQYF	TGTGCCAGCAGCGTAGGACCCGGGGGGGCCGGGATCACAGATACGCAGTATTTT
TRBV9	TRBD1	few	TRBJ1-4	CASSVGERTGGFNEKLFF	TGTGCCAGCAGCGTAGGGGAAAGGACAGGGGGATTTAATGAAAAACTGTTTTTT
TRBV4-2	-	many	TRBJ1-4	CASSQTGGDTGEKLFF	TGTGCCAGCAGCCAGACCGGGGGGGACACAGGGGAAAAACTGTTTTTT
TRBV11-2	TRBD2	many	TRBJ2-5	CASNHPGTSARETQYF	TGTGCCAGCAACCACCCCGGGACTAGCGCCCGGGAGACCCAGTACTTC
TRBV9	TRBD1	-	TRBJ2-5	CASSAQTGTQETQYF	TGTGCCAGCAGCGCCCAGACAGGGACCCAAGAGACCCAGTACTTC
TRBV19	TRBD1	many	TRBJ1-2	CATHPGQGHVYGYTF	TGTGCCACCCATCCCGGACAGGGACACGTCTATGGCTACACCTTC
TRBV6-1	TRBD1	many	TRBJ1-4	CASSQDRGRATNEKLFF	TGTGCCAGCAGTCAAGACAGGGGTCGGGCAACTAATGAAAAACTGTTTTTT
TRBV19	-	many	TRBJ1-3	CASSMAGPGNTIYF	TGTGCCAGTAGTATGGCTGGGCCTGGAAACACCATATATTTT
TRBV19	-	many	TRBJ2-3	CASSIAEGGPDTQYF	TGTGCCAGTAGTATAGCTGAGGGAGGTCCAGATACGCAGTATTTT
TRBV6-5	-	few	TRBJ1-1	CASSYSNRANTEAFF	TGTGCCAGCAGTTACTCTAACAGGGCGAACACTGAGGCTTTCTTT
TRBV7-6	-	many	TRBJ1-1	CASSLRTAGELNTEAFF	TGTGCCAGCAGCTTAAGGACCGCCGGGGAATTGAACACTGAAGCTTTCTTT
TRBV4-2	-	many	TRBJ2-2	CASSQLIGAGELFF	TGTGCCAGCAGCCAACTAATAGGGGCCGGGGAGCTGTTTTTT
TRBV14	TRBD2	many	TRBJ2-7	CASSQDGRGYEQYF	TGTGCCAGCAGCCAAGACGGGCGGGGGTACGAGCAGTACTTC
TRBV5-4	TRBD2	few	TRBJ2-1	CASSPGTSGYNEQFF	TGTGCCAGCAGCCCCGGGACTAGCGGGTACAATGAGCAGTTCTTC
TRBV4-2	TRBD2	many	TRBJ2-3	CASSQELPGGGHTDTQYF	TGTGCCAGCAGCCAAGAACTACCGGGGGGAGGGCACACAGATACGCAGTATTTT
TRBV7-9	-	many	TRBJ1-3	CASSLDGGNTIYF	TGTGCCAGCAGCTTAGACGGTGGAAACACCATATATTTT
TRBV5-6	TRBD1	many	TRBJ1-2	CASSPWTGGRVYGYTF	TGTGCCAGCAGCCCGTGGACAGGGGGCCGGGTCTATGGCTACACCTTC
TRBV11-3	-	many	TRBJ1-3	CASSQGQSSGNTIYF	TGTGCCAGCAGCCAAGGACAGAGCTCTGGAAACACCATATATTTT
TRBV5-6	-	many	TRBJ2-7	CASSLGYSSYEQYF	TGTGCCAGCAGCTTGGGGTACAGCTCCTACGAGCAGTACTTC
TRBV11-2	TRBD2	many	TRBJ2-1	CASRGTSWDEQFF	TGTGCCAGCAGAGGGACTAGTTGGGATGAGCAGTTCTTC
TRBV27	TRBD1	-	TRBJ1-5	CASSLTGSVSNQPQHF	TGTGCCAGCAGCTTGACAGGGTCAGTCAGCAATCAGCCCCAGCATTTT
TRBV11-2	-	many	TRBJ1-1	CASFRGVVNTEAFF	TGTGCCAGCTTCCGGGGGGTGGTGAACACTGAAGCTTTCTTT
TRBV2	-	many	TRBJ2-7	CASLDWGEYEQYF	TGTGCCAGCCTTGATTGGGGGGAGTACGAGCAGTACTTC
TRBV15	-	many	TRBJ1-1	CATSRVRGAEAFF	TGTGCCACCAGCAGAGTCCGGGGGGCTGAAGCTTTCTTT